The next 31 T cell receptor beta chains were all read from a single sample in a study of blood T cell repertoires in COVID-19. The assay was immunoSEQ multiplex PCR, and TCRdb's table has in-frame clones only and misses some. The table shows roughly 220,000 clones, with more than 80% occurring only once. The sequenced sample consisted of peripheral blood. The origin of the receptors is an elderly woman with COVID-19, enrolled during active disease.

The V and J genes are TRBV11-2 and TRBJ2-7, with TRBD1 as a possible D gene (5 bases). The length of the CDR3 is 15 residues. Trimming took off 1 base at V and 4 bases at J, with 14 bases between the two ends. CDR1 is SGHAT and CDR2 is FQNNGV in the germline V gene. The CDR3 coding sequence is TGTGCCAGCAGCTTAGCCAGGGTGTCTAATTACGAGCAGTACTTC. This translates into CASSLARVSNYEQYF.

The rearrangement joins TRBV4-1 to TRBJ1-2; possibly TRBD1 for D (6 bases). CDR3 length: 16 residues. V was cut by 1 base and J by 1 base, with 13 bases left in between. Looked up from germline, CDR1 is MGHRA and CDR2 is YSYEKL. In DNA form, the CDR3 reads TGCGCCAGCAGCCAAGGGACGGGGGGCGATAACTATGGCTACACCTTC. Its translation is CASSQGTGGDNYGYTF.

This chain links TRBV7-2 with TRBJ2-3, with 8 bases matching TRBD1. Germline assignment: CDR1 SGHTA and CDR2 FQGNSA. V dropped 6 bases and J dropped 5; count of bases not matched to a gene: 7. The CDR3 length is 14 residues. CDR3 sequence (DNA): TGTGCCAGCAGGTTACCAGGGGGCAAAGATACGCAGTATTTT. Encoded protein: CASRLPGGKDTQYF.

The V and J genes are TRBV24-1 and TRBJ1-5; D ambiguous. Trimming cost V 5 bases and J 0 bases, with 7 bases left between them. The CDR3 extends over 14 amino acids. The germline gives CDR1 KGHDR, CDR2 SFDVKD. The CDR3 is CATSGFGSNQPQHF. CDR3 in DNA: TGTGCCACCAGTGGTTTCGGTAGCAATCAGCCCCAGCATTTT.

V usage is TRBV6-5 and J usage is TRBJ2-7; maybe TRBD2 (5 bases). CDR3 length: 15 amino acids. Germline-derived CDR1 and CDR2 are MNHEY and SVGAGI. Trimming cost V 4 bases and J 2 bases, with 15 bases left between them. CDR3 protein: CASSFGRGVTYEQYF. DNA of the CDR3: TGTGCCAGCAGTTTCGGTCGGGGAGTTACCTACGAGCAGTACTTC.

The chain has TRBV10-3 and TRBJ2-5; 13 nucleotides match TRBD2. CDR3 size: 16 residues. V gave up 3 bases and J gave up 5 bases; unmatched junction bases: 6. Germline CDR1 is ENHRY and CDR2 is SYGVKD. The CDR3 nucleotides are TGTGCCATCAGTGATATCGGACTAGCGGGAGTTGAGACCCAGTACTTC. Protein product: CAISDIGLAGVETQYF.

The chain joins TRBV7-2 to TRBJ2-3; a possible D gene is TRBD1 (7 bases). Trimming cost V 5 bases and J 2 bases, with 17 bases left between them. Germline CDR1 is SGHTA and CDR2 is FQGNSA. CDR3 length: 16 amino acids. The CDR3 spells CASSPRGDSLTDTQYF. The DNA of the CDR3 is TGTGCCAGCAGCCCGAGGGGGGACAGCCTCACAGATACGCAGTATTTT.

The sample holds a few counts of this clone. DNA of the CDR3: TGTGCCAGCACAACAGGAAATTCACCCCTCCACTTT. Amino acids: CASTTGNSPLHF. The rearrangement uses TRBV12-3 or TRBV12-4 and TRBJ1-6; TRBD1 might be the D (5 bases). The ends were cut back, 7 bases at V and 7 bases at J, with 8 bases in the middle. This CDR3 spans 12 amino acids.

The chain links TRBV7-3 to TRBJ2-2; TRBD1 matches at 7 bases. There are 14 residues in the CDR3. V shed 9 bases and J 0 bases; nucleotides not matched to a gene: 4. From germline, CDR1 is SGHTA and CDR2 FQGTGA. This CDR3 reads CASRQGANTGELFF. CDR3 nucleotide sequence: TGTGCCAGTCGACAGGGAGCGAACACCGGGGAGCTGTTTTTT.

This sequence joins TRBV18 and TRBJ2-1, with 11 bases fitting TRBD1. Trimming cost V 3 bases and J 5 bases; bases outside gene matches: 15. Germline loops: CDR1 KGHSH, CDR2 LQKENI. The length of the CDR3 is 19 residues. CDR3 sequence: CASSPNRPRTGGINNEQFF. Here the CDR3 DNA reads TGTGCCAGCTCACCTAACCGCCCGCGGACAGGGGGCATAAACAATGAGCAGTTCTTC.

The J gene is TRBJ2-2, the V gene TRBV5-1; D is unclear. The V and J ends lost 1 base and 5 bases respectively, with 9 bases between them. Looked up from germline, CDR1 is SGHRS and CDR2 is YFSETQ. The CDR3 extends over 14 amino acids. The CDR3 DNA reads TGCGCCAGCAGCTTGACGGGTGGGACCGGGGAGCTGTTTTTT. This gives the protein CASSLTGGTGELFF.

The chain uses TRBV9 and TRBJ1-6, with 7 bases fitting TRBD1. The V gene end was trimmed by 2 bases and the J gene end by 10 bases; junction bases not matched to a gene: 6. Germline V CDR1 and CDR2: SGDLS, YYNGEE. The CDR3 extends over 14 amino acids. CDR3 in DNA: TGTGCCAGCAGCGTTGACAGGGTGGACTCACCCCTCCACTTT. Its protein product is CASSVDRVDSPLHF.

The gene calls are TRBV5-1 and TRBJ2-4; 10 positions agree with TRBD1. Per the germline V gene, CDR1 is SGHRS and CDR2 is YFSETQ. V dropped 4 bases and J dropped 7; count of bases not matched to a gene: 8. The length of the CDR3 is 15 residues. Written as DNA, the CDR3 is TGCGCCAGCAGCCGGGGACAGGGGACGGGTAACATTCAGTACTTC. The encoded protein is CASSRGQGTGNIQYF.

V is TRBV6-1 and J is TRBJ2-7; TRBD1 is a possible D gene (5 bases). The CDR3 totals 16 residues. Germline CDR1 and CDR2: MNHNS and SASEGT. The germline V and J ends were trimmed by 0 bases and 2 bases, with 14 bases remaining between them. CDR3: CASSEAKGNRAYEQYF. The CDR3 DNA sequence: TGTGCCAGCAGTGAAGCCAAGGGGAATAGGGCCTACGAGCAGTACTTC.

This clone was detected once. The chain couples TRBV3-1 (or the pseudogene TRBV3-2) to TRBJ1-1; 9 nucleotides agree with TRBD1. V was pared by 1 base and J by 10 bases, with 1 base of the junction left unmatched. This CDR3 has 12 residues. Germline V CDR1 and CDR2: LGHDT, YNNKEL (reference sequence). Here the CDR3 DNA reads TGTGCCAGCAGCCAAGGGACAGGGGTAGCTTTCTTT. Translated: CASSQGTGVAFF.

The CDR3 protein is CASSQGRKETQYF. CDR3 in DNA: TGTGCCAGCAGCCAGGGGCGGAAAGAGACCCAGTACTTC. The V call is TRBV3-1 (or the pseudogene TRBV3-2), the J call TRBJ2-5; maybe TRBD1 (5 bases). The germline gives CDR1 LGHDT, CDR2 YNNKEL (reference sequence). V gave up 3 bases and J gave up 3 bases, with 8 bases separating them. The CDR3 is 13 amino acids.

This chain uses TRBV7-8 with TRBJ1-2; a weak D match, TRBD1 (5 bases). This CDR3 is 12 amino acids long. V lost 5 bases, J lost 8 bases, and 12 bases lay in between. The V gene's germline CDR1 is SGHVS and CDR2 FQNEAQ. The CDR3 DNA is TGTGCCAGCAGCCCGGTTCGGGGGGGCTACACCTTC. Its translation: CASSPVRGGYTF.

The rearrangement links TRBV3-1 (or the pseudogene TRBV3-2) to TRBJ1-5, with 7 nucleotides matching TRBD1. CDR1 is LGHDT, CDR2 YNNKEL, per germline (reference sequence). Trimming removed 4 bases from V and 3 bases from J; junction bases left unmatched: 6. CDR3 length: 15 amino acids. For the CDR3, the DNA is TGTGCCAGCAGCCCCCCGGGACAGATCAATCAGCCCCAGCATTTT. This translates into CASSPPGQINQPQHF.

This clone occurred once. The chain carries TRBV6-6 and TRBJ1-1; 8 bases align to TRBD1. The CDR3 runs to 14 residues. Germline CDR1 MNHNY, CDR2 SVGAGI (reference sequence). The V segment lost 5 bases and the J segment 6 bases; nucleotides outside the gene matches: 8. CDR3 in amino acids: CASSPGQGPAEAFF. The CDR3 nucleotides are TGTGCCAGCAGTCCCGGACAGGGACCCGCTGAAGCTTTCTTT.

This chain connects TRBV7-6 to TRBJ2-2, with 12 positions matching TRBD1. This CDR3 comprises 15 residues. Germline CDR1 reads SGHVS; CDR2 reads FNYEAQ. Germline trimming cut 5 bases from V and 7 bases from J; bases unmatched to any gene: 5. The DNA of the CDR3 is TGTGCCAGCAGCAAGGGACAGGGGGCTAACGGGGAGCTGTTTTTT. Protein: CASSKGQGANGELFF.

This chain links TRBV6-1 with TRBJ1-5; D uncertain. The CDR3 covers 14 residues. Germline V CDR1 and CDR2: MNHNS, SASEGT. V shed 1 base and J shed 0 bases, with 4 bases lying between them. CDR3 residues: CASSEVYSNQPQHF. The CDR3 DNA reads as TGTGCCAGCAGTGAAGTTTATAGCAATCAGCCCCAGCATTTT.

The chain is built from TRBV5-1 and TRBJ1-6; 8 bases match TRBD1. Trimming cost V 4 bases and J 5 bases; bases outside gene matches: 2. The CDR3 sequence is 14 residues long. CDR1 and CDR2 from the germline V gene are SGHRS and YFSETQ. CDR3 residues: CASSPGQDNSPLHF. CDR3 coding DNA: TGCGCCAGCAGCCCGGGACAGGATAATTCACCCCTCCACTTT.

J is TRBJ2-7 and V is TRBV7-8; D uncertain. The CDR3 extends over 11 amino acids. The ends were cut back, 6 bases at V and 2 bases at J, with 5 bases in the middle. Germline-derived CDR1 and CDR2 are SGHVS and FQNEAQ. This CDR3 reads CASSSTYEQYF. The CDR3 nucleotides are TGTGCCAGCAGTTCCACCTACGAGCAGTACTTC.

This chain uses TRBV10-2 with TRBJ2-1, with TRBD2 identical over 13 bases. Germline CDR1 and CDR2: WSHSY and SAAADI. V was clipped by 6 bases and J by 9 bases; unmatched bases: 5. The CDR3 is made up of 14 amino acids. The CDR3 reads CASRTSGGASEQFF. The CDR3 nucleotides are TGCGCCAGCAGAACTAGCGGGGGGGCCAGTGAGCAGTTCTTC.

CDR3 sequence (DNA): TGTGCCAGCAGTTTCCGATTAGCGGGAGGCACCTACAATGAGCAGTTCTTC. This gives the protein CASSFRLAGGTYNEQFF. J is TRBJ2-1 and V is TRBV27; 10 positions match TRBD2. V was pared by 3 bases and J by 2 bases, with 7 bases of the junction left unmatched. This CDR3 contains 17 residues. Germline CDR1 is MNHEY and CDR2 is SMNVEV (reference sequence).

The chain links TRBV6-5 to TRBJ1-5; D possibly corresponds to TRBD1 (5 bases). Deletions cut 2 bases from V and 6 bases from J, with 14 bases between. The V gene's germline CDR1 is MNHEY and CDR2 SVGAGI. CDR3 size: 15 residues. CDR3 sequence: CASSYGRGGGQPQHF. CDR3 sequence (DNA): TGTGCCAGCAGTTACGGACGGGGGGGAGGTCAGCCCCAGCATTTT.

This CDR3 is CASSLAGYTGELFF. In DNA form, the CDR3 reads TGTGCCAGTAGCCTAGCGGGATACACCGGGGAGCTGTTTTTT. The chain joins TRBV19 to TRBJ2-2; TRBD2 aligns across 9 bases. The length of the CDR3 is 14 residues. CDR1 is LNHDA and CDR2 is SQIVND in the germline V gene (reference sequence). V gave up 6 bases and J gave up 3 bases; unmatched junction bases: 2.

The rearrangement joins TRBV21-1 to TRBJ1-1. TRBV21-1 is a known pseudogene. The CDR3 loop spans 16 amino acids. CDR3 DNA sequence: TGTGCCAGCAGCCTCCCCGACTTGTTCGACCACACTGAAGCTTTCTTT. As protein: CASSLPDLFDHTEAFF.

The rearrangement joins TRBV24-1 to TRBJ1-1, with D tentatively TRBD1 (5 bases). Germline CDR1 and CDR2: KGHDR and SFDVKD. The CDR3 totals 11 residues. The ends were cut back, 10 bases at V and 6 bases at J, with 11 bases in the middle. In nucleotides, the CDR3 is TGTGCCACTAATTCAGGGTCTGAAGCTTTCTTT. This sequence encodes CATNSGSEAFF.

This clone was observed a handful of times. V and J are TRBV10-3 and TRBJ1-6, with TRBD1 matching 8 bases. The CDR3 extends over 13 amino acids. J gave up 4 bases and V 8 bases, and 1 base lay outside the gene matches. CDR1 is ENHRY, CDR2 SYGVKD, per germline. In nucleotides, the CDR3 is TGTGCCATCGGACAGGGTTATAATTCACCCCTCCACTTT. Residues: CAIGQGYNSPLHF.

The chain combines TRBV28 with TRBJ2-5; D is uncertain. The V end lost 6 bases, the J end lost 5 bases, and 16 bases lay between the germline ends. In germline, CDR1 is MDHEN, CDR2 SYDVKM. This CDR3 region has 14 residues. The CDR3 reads CASSPSLTGETQYF. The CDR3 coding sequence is TGTGCCAGCAGCCCCTCGCTAACCGGGGAGACCCAGTACTTC.